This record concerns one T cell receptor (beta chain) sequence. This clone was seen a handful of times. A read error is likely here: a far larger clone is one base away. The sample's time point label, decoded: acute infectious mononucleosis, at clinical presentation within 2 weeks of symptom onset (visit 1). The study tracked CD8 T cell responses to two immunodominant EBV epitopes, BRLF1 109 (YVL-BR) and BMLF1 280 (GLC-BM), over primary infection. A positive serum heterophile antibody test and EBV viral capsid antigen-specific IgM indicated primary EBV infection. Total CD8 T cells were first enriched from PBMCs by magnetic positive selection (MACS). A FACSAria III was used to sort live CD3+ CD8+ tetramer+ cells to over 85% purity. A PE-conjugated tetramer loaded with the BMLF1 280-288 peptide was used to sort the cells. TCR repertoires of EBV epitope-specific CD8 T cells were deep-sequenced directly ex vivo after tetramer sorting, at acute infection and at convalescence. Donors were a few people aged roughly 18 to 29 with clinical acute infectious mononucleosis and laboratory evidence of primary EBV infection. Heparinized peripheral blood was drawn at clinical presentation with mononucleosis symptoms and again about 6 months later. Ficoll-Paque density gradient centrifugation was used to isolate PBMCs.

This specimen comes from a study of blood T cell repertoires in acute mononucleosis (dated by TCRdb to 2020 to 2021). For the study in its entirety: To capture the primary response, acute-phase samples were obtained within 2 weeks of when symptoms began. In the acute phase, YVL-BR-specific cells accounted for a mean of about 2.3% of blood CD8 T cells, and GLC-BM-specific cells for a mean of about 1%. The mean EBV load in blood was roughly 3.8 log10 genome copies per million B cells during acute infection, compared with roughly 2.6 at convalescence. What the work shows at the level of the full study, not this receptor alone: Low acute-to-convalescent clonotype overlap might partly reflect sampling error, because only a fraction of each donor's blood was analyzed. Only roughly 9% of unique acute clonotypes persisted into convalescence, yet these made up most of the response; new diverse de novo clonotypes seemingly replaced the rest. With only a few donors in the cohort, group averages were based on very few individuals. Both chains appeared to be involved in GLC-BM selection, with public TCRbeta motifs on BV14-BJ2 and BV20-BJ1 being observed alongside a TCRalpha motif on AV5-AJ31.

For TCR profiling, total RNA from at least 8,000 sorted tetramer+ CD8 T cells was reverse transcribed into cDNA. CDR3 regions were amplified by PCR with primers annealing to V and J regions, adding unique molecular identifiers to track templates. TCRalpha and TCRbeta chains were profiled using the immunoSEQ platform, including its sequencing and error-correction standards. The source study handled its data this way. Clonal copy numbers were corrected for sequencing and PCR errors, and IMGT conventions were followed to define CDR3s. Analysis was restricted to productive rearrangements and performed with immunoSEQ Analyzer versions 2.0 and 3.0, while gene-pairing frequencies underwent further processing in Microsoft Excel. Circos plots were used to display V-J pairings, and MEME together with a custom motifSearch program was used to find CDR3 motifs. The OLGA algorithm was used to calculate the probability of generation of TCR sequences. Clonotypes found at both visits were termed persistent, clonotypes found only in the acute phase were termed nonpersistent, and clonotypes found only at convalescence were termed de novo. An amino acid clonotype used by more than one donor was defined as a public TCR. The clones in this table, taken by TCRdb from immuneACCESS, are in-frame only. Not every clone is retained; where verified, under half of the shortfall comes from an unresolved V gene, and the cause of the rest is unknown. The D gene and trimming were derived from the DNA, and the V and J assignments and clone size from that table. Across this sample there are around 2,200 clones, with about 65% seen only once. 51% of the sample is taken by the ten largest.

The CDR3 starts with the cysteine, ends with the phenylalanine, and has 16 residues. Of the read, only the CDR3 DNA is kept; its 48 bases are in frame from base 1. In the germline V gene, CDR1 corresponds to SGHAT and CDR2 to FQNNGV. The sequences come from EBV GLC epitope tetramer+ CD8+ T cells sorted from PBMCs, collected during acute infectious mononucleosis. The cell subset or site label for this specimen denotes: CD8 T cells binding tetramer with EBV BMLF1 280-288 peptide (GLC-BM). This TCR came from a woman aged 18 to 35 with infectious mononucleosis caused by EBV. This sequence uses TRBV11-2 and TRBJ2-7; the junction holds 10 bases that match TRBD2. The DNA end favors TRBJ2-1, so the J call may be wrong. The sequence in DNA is TGTGCCAGCAGCTTAGCTTGGGTAGCGGGGGGAAACGAGCAGTTCTTC. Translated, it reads CASSLAWVAGGNEQFF.